Below, one T cell receptor beta chain is given with its context. Methods used by the authors: Amplifying reference gene primers gave estimates of nucleated cell counts. The method was immunoSEQ multiplex PCR; TCRdb's version includes in-frame clones alone and lacks a portion of them. V, J and clone size were drawn from that table, and D and trimming were deduced from the DNA. The sample carries some 240,000 clones, approximately 84% recorded once. This specimen belongs to a study of blood T cell repertoires in COVID-19. Looking at the study overall: Researchers got acute and convalescent COVID-19 samples from the United States, Italy and Spain. PBMCs, B-cell-depleted T cells, or T cells provided the cDNA or gDNA that made up the material.

The receptor was isolated from a man aged 45-65 years who had recovered from COVID-19. Sequenced sample: PBMCs or T cells enriched from blood (not recorded which).

In DNA form, the CDR3 reads TGTGCCAGCAGCTCGACAGGACTCTACGAGCAGTACTTC. It specifies CASSSTGLYEQYF. The rearrangement links TRBV7-2 to TRBJ2-7; D perhaps matches TRBD1 (6 bases). V was trimmed by 4 bases and J by 3 bases, leaving 10 bases between them. Germline CDR1 is SGHTA and CDR2 is FQGNSA. The CDR3 totals 13 residues.